The T cell receptor (beta chain) under discussion was sequenced for a study of blood T cell repertoires in COVID-19. Study-wide background: Material from acute and convalescent COVID-19 was sourced from the United States, Italy and Spain. PBMCs, B-cell-depleted T cells, or T cells provided the cDNA or gDNA that made up the material.

Original handling: How many nucleated cells were present was estimated from reference gene primer amplification. Clones were sequenced by immunoSEQ multiplex PCR, and TCRdb holds only the in-frame ones, with some missing. The DNA gave D and trimming, while V, J and clone size come from that table. The sample holds a few hundred thousand clones; 70% to 90% are singletons and the top ten take roughly 4.6%. The CDR3 is 12 amino acids. Per germline, CDR1 LNHNV and CDR2 YYDKDF (reference sequence). A remark on this clone: Mismatch with germline at one junction end may stem from a read error.

The sequenced sample consisted of peripheral blood. The receptor was isolated from a man in his sixties who had recovered from COVID-19. The J gene is TRBJ2-3, the V gene TRBV15; TRBD1 agrees at 9 bases. The CDR3 DNA reads as TGTGCCACCAGCAGAGATTCAGGACAGGGGAATTTT. This encodes CATSRDSGQGNF. Full variable domain (missing parts from reference TRBV15 and TRBJ2-3): DAMVIQNPRYQVTQFGKPVTLSCSQTLNHNVMYWYQQKSSQAPKLLFHYYDKDFNNEADTPDNFQSRRPNTSFCFLDIRSPGLGDTAMYLCATSRDSGQGNFGPGTRLTVL.